This is a list of T cell receptor beta chains from one sample in a study of shared clonotypes between healthy human individuals. Measured with immunoSEQ multiplex PCR; TCRdb has only the in-frame clones, and not every one. The data hold over a million clones, with 75% to 85% observed a single time. The sequencing input was memory CD4+ T cells from PBMCs. The origin of the receptors is a man between 18 and 35 years old in good health. Some clones in this sample may be carry-over from other donors' samples. The CDR3 runs from the conserved cysteine through the conserved F or W. The order of the fields is CDR3 length, J gene, clone size, D gene, V gene, CDR3 protein, CDR3 DNA. The D gene is left open where the match is weak. Clone size is shown for a subset of rows, as once, few, many or a class of expanded clone.

cdr3_length: 16; j_call: TRBJ1-1; clone_size: NA; d_call: NA; v_call: TRBV11-2; cdr3_aa: CASSLRPPRTTEEAFF; cdr3_nt: TGTGCCAGCAGCCTTAGACCACCCCGAACGACAGAGGAAGCTTTCTTT
cdr3_length: 17; j_call: TRBJ1-5; clone_size: NA; d_call: NA; v_call: TRBV15; cdr3_aa: CATSRMGTGSGNQPQHF; cdr3_nt: TGTGCCACCAGCAGGATGGGGACTGGGAGCGGCAATCAGCCCCAGCATTTT
cdr3_length: 15; j_call: TRBJ2-3; clone_size: NA; d_call: TRBD2; v_call: TRBV7-6; cdr3_aa: CASSFRTSGTDTQYF; cdr3_nt: TGTGCCAGCAGCTTCAGGACTAGCGGCACAGATACGCAGTATTTT
cdr3_length: 15; j_call: TRBJ1-5; clone_size: many; d_call: NA; v_call: TRBV30; cdr3_aa: CAWSVGYVRNQPQHF; cdr3_nt: TGTGCCTGGAGTGTAGGGTACGTAAGGAATCAGCCCCAGCATTTT
cdr3_length: 15; j_call: TRBJ2-1; clone_size: NA; d_call: NA; v_call: TRBV29-1; cdr3_aa: CSVGPAGGSYNEQFF; cdr3_nt: TGCAGCGTTGGTCCGGCAGGGGGGTCCTACAATGAGCAGTTCTTC
cdr3_length: 14; j_call: TRBJ2-7; clone_size: NA; d_call: TRBD1; v_call: TRBV7-8; cdr3_aa: CASSPRDRGHEQYF; cdr3_nt: TGTGCCAGCAGCCCCCGGGACAGGGGGCACGAGCAGTACTTC
cdr3_length: 15; j_call: TRBJ2-7; clone_size: NA; d_call: TRBD2; v_call: TRBV27; cdr3_aa: CASTLSGIGSYEQYF; cdr3_nt: TGTGCCAGCACCCTAAGCGGGATCGGCTCCTACGAGCAGTACTTC
cdr3_length: 17; j_call: TRBJ2-4; clone_size: once; d_call: TRBD2; v_call: TRBV27; cdr3_aa: CASSQRLAGTALGIQYF; cdr3_nt: TGTGCCAGCAGTCAGAGACTAGCGGGCACCGCTCTGGGCATTCAGTACTTC
cdr3_length: 13; j_call: TRBJ2-7; clone_size: few; d_call: NA; v_call: TRBV11-2; cdr3_aa: CASSSLGGYEQYF; cdr3_nt: TGTGCCAGCAGCTCCCTAGGCGGATACGAGCAGTACTTC
cdr3_length: 14; j_call: TRBJ1-2; clone_size: NA; d_call: TRBD1; v_call: TRBV28; cdr3_aa: CASSATQGEGGYTF; cdr3_nt: TGTGCCAGCAGTGCCACCCAGGGGGAGGGTGGCTACACCTTC
cdr3_length: 15; j_call: TRBJ2-7; clone_size: NA; d_call: TRBD2; v_call: TRBV5-1; cdr3_aa: CASSRGTSGSYEQYF; cdr3_nt: TGCGCCAGCAGCAGGGGGACTAGCGGTTCGTACGAGCAGTACTTC
cdr3_length: 17; j_call: TRBJ1-5; clone_size: few; d_call: NA; v_call: TRBV7-8; cdr3_aa: CASSPAVGSRGNQPQHF; cdr3_nt: TGTGCCAGCAGCCCCGCCGTGGGGAGTAGGGGCAATCAGCCCCAGCATTTT
cdr3_length: 15; j_call: TRBJ2-4; clone_size: NA; d_call: NA; v_call: TRBV19; cdr3_aa: CASRRSRESGDIQYF; cdr3_nt: TGTGCCAGTAGAAGGTCGAGGGAGAGTGGAGACATTCAGTACTTC
cdr3_length: 14; j_call: TRBJ2-7; clone_size: NA; d_call: NA; v_call: TRBV28; cdr3_aa: CASSFQGATYEQYF; cdr3_nt: TGTGCCAGCAGTTTTCAAGGGGCTACCTACGAGCAGTACTTC
cdr3_length: 16; j_call: TRBJ2-1; clone_size: few; d_call: NA; v_call: TRBV7-3; cdr3_aa: CASSLVGGASYNEQFF; cdr3_nt: TGTGCCAGCAGCTTAGTAGGGGGAGCGTCCTACAATGAGCAGTTCTTC
cdr3_length: 16; j_call: TRBJ2-6; clone_size: NA; d_call: NA; v_call: TRBV28; cdr3_aa: CASSDPTDSGANVLTF; cdr3_nt: TGTGCCAGCAGTGACCCGACAGACTCTGGGGCCAACGTCCTGACTTTC
cdr3_length: 16; j_call: TRBJ1-2; clone_size: NA; d_call: NA; v_call: TRBV5-1; cdr3_aa: CASSLAFPRANYGYTF; cdr3_nt: TGCGCCAGCAGCTTGGCCTTTCCTCGGGCTAACTATGGCTACACCTTC
cdr3_length: 14; j_call: TRBJ2-5; clone_size: NA; d_call: NA; v_call: TRBV9; cdr3_aa: CASSIRLVDETQYF; cdr3_nt: TGTGCCAGCAGCATTCGACTAGTCGACGAGACCCAGTACTTC
cdr3_length: 19; j_call: TRBJ2-7; clone_size: few; d_call: NA; v_call: TRBV6-1; cdr3_aa: CASSEAHSWGSYYSYEQYF; cdr3_nt: TGTGCCAGCAGTGAAGCACACAGTTGGGGGTCTTATTACTCCTACGAGCAGTACTTC
cdr3_length: 10; j_call: TRBJ2-2; clone_size: NA; d_call: NA; v_call: TRBV21-1; cdr3_aa: CASSRRELFF; cdr3_nt: TGTGCCAGCAGTCGTCGGGAGCTGTTTTTT
cdr3_length: 16; j_call: TRBJ1-2; clone_size: NA; d_call: TRBD1; v_call: TRBV18; cdr3_aa: CASSPGTGSSNYGYTF; cdr3_nt: TGTGCCAGCTCCCCCGGGACAGGATCTAGTAACTATGGCTACACCTTC
cdr3_length: 18; j_call: TRBJ2-6; clone_size: NA; d_call: TRBD2; v_call: TRBV6-1; cdr3_aa: CASSEAGGKASGANVLTF; cdr3_nt: TGTGCCAGCAGTGAAGCGGGAGGGAAGGCTTCTGGGGCCAACGTCCTGACTTTC
cdr3_length: 14; j_call: TRBJ2-1; clone_size: NA; d_call: NA; v_call: TRBV7-2; cdr3_aa: CASSAGGSYNEQFF; cdr3_nt: TGTGCCAGCAGCGCTGGGGGTAGCTACAATGAGCAGTTCTTC
cdr3_length: 14; j_call: TRBJ2-3; clone_size: once; d_call: NA; v_call: TRBV19; cdr3_aa: CASSISGNPDTQYF; cdr3_nt: TGTGCCAGTAGTATAAGTGGGAACCCAGATACGCAGTATTTT
cdr3_length: 15; j_call: TRBJ2-3; clone_size: NA; d_call: NA; v_call: TRBV11-1; cdr3_aa: CASSLGTGVPDTQYF; cdr3_nt: TGTGCCAGCAGCTTAGGGACGGGGGTCCCAGATACGCAGTATTTT
cdr3_length: 16; j_call: TRBJ2-7; clone_size: NA; d_call: TRBD1; v_call: TRBV5-1; cdr3_aa: CASSLTPGQGTYEQYF; cdr3_nt: TGCGCCAGCAGCTTGACCCCGGGACAGGGAACCTACGAGCAGTACTTC
cdr3_length: 15; j_call: TRBJ2-1; clone_size: NA; d_call: NA; v_call: TRBV15; cdr3_aa: CATSKFSGTYNEQFF; cdr3_nt: TGTGCCACCAGCAAATTTTCCGGGACATACAATGAGCAGTTCTTC
cdr3_length: 13; j_call: TRBJ1-3; clone_size: many; d_call: NA; v_call: TRBV28; cdr3_aa: CASSLTVGNTIYF; cdr3_nt: TGTGCCAGCAGTCTGACAGTTGGAAACACCATATATTTT
cdr3_length: 13; j_call: TRBJ2-7; clone_size: NA; d_call: NA; v_call: TRBV15; cdr3_aa: CATSRARAYEQYF; cdr3_nt: TGTGCCACCAGCAGAGCGAGAGCCTACGAGCAGTACTTC
cdr3_length: 14; j_call: TRBJ2-1; clone_size: NA; d_call: TRBD1; v_call: TRBV30; cdr3_aa: CAWSRGQLMNEQFF; cdr3_nt: TGTGCCTGGAGCAGGGGACAGCTAATGAATGAGCAGTTCTTC
cdr3_length: 14; j_call: TRBJ2-1; clone_size: few; d_call: TRBD2; v_call: TRBV6-6; cdr3_aa: CASSSGSSYNEQFF; cdr3_nt: TGTGCCAGCAGTAGCGGGAGCTCCTACAATGAGCAGTTCTTC
cdr3_length: 12; j_call: TRBJ1-2; clone_size: NA; d_call: NA; v_call: TRBV29-1; cdr3_aa: CSVERTAYGYTF; cdr3_nt: TGCAGCGTTGAACGGACAGCTTATGGCTACACCTTC
cdr3_length: 14; j_call: TRBJ2-1; clone_size: NA; d_call: TRBD2; v_call: TRBV28; cdr3_aa: CATTPSGRRNEQFF; cdr3_nt: TGTGCCACCACCCCTAGCGGGAGAAGAAATGAGCAGTTCTTC